These 28 T cell receptor beta chains were sequenced from one sample in a study of regulatory T cells in long-lasting Graves disease. Researchers made TCR beta libraries by using iRepertoire HTBI primers and running Arm-PCR on CDR3 regions. TCRdb recomputed calls from the multiplex PCR reads with MiXCR, one row per CDR3 protein. The sample lists roughly 500,000 distinct CDR3 sequences; 13% to 15% were seen once. The time point here: newly diagnosed GD, antithyroid drugs for less than 3 months. Construction of the TCR library relied on RNA isolated from PBMCs. These same data were also listed under a study on T cells in Graves' hyperthyroidism and ophthalmopathy.

This specimen consisted of peripheral blood mononuclear cells (PBMCs), obtained at new diagnosis, from a patient treated with antithyroid drugs. Every receptor here comes from a woman in her 50s with Graves disease.

A few counts support this clonotype. The genes are TRBV7-9 and TRBJ2-1, with D perhaps matching TRBD1 (5 bases). The V and J ends lost 5 bases and 3 bases respectively, with 17 bases between them. The CDR3 loop spans 16 amino acids. Germline V lookup: CDR1 SEHNR, CDR2 FQNEAQ (reference sequence). The CDR3 DNA is TGTGCCAGCAGCCCCATTGGGCCAGGGCACTACAATGAGCAGTTCTTC. Protein: CASSPIGPGHYNEQFF.

This clonotype was seen ten or more times. The chain recombines TRBV4-1 with TRBJ2-1; 14 bases are a match to TRBD2. The ends lost 1 base at V and 9 bases at J; junction bases unmatched: 11. The CDR3 contains 18 residues. Looked up from germline, CDR1 is MGHRA and CDR2 is YSYEKL. CDR3 amino acids: CASSQGLAGGLGPPEQFF. The CDR3 bases are TGCGCCAGCAGCCAAGGACTAGCGGGAGGGTTGGGGCCTCCTGAGCAGTTCTTC.

There are a few counts of this clonotype. The DNA for the CDR3 is TGTGCCAGCTCCCCCGACTCGGGAGTATTATACGAGCAGTACTTC. It codes for CASSPDSGVLYEQYF. The rearrangement links TRBV18 to TRBJ2-7, with D maybe TRBD2 (6 bases). V was shortened by 6 bases and J by 4 bases, with 19 bases between the two germline ends. Germline V gene data show CDR1 as KGHSH and CDR2 as LQKENI. This CDR3 spans 15 amino acids.

The rearrangement links TRBV6-9 to TRBJ2-5; TRBD1 aligns across 12 bases. Germline CDR1 reads MNHGY; CDR2 reads SVAAGI. The CDR3 has 15 residues. The ends lost 3 bases at V and 5 bases at J; junction bases unmatched: 4. The CDR3: CASSYGTGGGETQYF. The CDR3 nucleotides are TGTGCCAGCAGTTACGGGACAGGGGGCGGGGAGACCCAGTACTTC.

V and J are TRBV28 and TRBJ2-4, with D possibly being TRBD1 (6 bases). Germline V lookup: CDR1 MDHEN, CDR2 SYDVKM. Trimming removed 7 bases at V and 11 bases at J, with 15 bases between. This CDR3 has 12 amino acids. The DNA of the CDR3 is TGTGCCAGCAACTTAGGGCGACAGGTTCAGTACTTC. It encodes CASNLGRQVQYF.

This clonotype was counted between two and nine times. The chain carries TRBV28 and TRBJ2-3; D is perhaps TRBD2 (6 bases). This CDR3 has 18 residues. V was pared by 4 bases and J by 2 bases, with 22 bases between. Germline CDR1 reads MDHEN; CDR2 reads SYDVKM. CDR3 sequence: CASSSAGLGATHTDTQYF. The CDR3 bases are TGTGCCAGCAGTTCCGCGGGGTTAGGGGCGACACACACAGATACGCAGTATTTT. Full variable domain (rest looked up from reference TRBV28 and TRBJ2-3): DVKVTQSSRYLVKRTGEKVFLECVQDMDHENMFWYRQDPGLGLRLIYFSYDVKMKEKGDIPEGYSVSREKKERFSLILESASTNQTSMYLCASSSAGLGATHTDTQYFGPGTRLTVL.

This clonotype was counted many times. A junction end diverges from the germline sequence, so it may reflect a read error. The chain has TRBV5-1 and TRBJ2-2, with 7 positions matching TRBD1. This CDR3 has 15 amino acids. Germline V CDR1 and CDR2: SGHRS, YFSETQ. CDR3 protein: CASSPGTVGTGELFF. The CDR3 nucleotides are TGTGCCAGCAGCCCCGGGACAGTGGGTACCGGGGAGCTGTTTTTT.

This clonotype has a count of ten or more. This chain connects TRBV12-3 or TRBV12-4 to TRBJ1-3, with D perhaps matching TRBD1 (5 bases). V was pared by 5 bases and J by 6 bases, with 14 bases between. The CDR3 runs to 14 residues. CDR3 region: CASSKMGGKNTIYF. The CDR3, as DNA: TGTGCCAGCAGTAAAATGGGGGGAAAAAACACCATATATTTT.

This clonotype was counted only a few times. At one of its ends the junction is not consistent with the germline gene, which may arise from a read error. The chain has TRBV28 and TRBJ1-4; perhaps TRBD1 as D (6 bases). The CDR3 consists of 15 residues. The germline gives CDR1 MDHEN, CDR2 SYDVKM. In nucleotides, the CDR3 is TGTGCCAGCTCGGGCACAGTGGGGGGCAGGGAAAACCTGTTTTTT. Encoded protein: CASSGTVGGRENLFF. The full variable domain, rest sourced from reference TRBV28 and TRBJ1-4, is DVKVTQSSRYLVKRTGEKVFLECVQDMDHENMFWYRQDPGLGLRLIYFSYDVKMKEKGDIPEGYSVSREKKERFSLILESASTNQTSMYLCASSGTVGGRENLFFGSGTQLSVL.

This clonotype has just a few counts. This chain joins TRBV29-1 and TRBJ2-7; D remains unclear. The germline CDR1 and CDR2 sequences are SQVTM and ANQGSEA. The CDR3 contains 12 residues. Trimming pared 1 base from V and 0 bases from J, leaving 4 bases between. CDR3 bases: TGCAGCGTTGAAGGTTCCTCCTACGAGCAGTACTTC. Translating gives CSVEGSSYEQYF.

This clonotype was detected ten times or more. The chain couples TRBV5-1 to TRBJ2-3, with 8 nucleotides matching TRBD1. Germline-derived CDR1 and CDR2 are SGHRS and YFSETQ. V gave up 0 bases and J gave up 7 bases; unmatched junction bases: 7. This CDR3 is built from 15 residues. The CDR3 region is CASSLETGVTNTQYF. In DNA form, the CDR3 reads TGCGCCAGCAGCTTGGAGACAGGGGTTACAAATACGCAGTATTTT.

This clonotype was seen ten or more times. The chain employs TRBV3-1 and TRBJ2-7, with 9 nucleotides matching TRBD1. V lost 4 bases and J lost 6; bases outside the gene matches: 13. The CDR3 consists of 16 residues. Germline V gene lookup returns CDR1 LGHDT and CDR2 YNNKEL (reference sequence). The CDR3 loop is CASSPRDRVFPGEQYF. CDR3 bases: TGTGCCAGCAGCCCCCGGGACAGGGTTTTTCCTGGCGAGCAGTACTTC.

This clonotype was observed a handful of times. The gene calls are TRBV29-1 and TRBJ1-5; D is possibly TRBD1 (5 bases). Germline V gene sequence: CDR1 SQVTM, CDR2 ANQGSEA. Trimming left V 4 bases short and J 5 bases short, with 9 bases between. The CDR3 consists of 12 residues. The CDR3 DNA is TGCAGCGTTGGGGGCTCGGATCAGCCCCAGCATTTT. This translates into CSVGGSDQPQHF.

The chain carries TRBV9 and TRBJ1-2; 8 bases fit TRBD1. Germline CDR1 reads SGDLS; CDR2 reads YYNGEE. The CDR3 extends over 14 amino acids. The J segment lost 2 bases and the V segment lost 4 bases, leaving 4 bases of the junction unmatched. CDR3 protein: CASSTDRANYGYTF. CDR3 coding DNA: TGTGCCAGCAGCACGGACAGGGCGAACTATGGCTACACCTTC.

The chain recombines TRBV12-3 or TRBV12-4 with TRBJ2-7; the D is unclear. Between the trimmed V and J ends, which lost 5 bases and 4 bases, there was a span of 18 bases. This CDR3 has 15 residues. For the CDR3, the DNA is TGTGCCAGCAGTCTCTCCTCGGGCCTCCCGTACGAGCAGTACTTC. The encoded protein is CASSLSSGLPYEQYF.

This clonotype was recorded at least ten times. The chain is built from TRBV28 and TRBJ2-5; D may correspond to TRBD1 or TRBD2 (5 bases each). V was shortened by 2 bases and J by 2 bases, with 12 bases between the two germline ends. Looked up from germline, CDR1 is MDHEN and CDR2 is SYDVKM. CDR3 length equals 15 residues. Here the CDR3 reads CASSLIARGQETQYF. The CDR3 region has the DNA TGTGCCAGCAGTTTAATAGCGAGGGGACAAGAGACCCAGTACTTC.

This clonotype was counted a few times. The CDR3 is CASSLLGNRGSSVAKNIQYF. The DNA for the CDR3 is TGTGCCAGCAGCCTCTTAGGAAACAGGGGGAGTTCGGTGGCCAAAAACATTCAGTACTTC. V usage is TRBV6-1 and J usage is TRBJ2-4; 8 positions agree with TRBD1. The germline gives CDR1 MNHNS, CDR2 SASEGT. This CDR3 contains 20 residues. V lost 6 bases and J lost 1; bases outside the gene matches: 20.

This clonotype was detected many times. The V gene is TRBV11-1, the J gene TRBJ2-2, with D unresolved. The CDR3 extends over 16 amino acids. V lost 5 bases, J lost 5 bases, and 18 bases lay in between. The V gene's germline CDR1 is SGHAT and CDR2 FQDESV (reference sequence). CDR3 nucleotides: TGTGCCAGCAGCGCAGCGCACAGACGAACGACCGGGGAGCTGTTTTTT. It translates to CASSAAHRRTTGELFF.

This chain joins TRBV6-1 and TRBJ2-7; D gene uncertain. Germline CDR1 reads MNHNS; CDR2 reads SASEGT. CDR3 length: 13 amino acids. The ends were cut back, 2 bases at V and 4 bases at J, with 9 bases in the middle. CDR3 residues: CASSERYLYEQYF. As DNA, the CDR3 is TGTGCCAGCAGTGAACGCTACCTATACGAGCAGTACTTC.

In its sample, this clonotype was seen a few times. This chain links TRBV10-2 with TRBJ2-3, with 11 bases fitting TRBD1. V dropped 5 bases and J dropped 5; count of bases not matched to a gene: 6. From germline, CDR1 is WSHSY and CDR2 SAAADI. The CDR3 consists of 15 residues. CDR3 amino acids: CASSLGQGALDTQYF. The CDR3 nucleotides read TGCGCCAGCAGTCTCGGACAGGGGGCGTTAGATACGCAGTATTTT.

The chain couples TRBV9 to TRBJ2-7; D is undetermined. Germline V gene data show CDR1 as SGDLS and CDR2 as YYNGEE. Trimming cost V 4 bases and J 2 bases, with 10 bases left between them. This CDR3 is built from 13 residues. The DNA of the CDR3 is TGTGCCAGCAGCCCCTCGGAACCCTACGAGCAGTACTTC. This encodes CASSPSEPYEQYF.

The chain joins TRBV20-1 to TRBJ2-3; 8 bases match TRBD2. This CDR3 region has 17 residues. CDR1 is DFQATT and CDR2 is SNEGSKA in the germline V gene (reference sequence). V lost 3 bases and J lost 0; bases outside the gene matches: 11. The CDR3 reads CSASPGLASGSTDTQYF. CDR3 DNA sequence: TGCAGTGCTAGTCCCGGCCTGGCTAGCGGGAGCACAGATACGCAGTATTTT.

This clonotype was counted at least ten times. The chain employs TRBV6-1 and TRBJ1-5, with D perhaps TRBD1 (6 bases). This CDR3 is 13 amino acids long. The germline V gene has CDR1 MNHNS and CDR2 SASEGT. V gave up 8 bases and J gave up 7 bases, with 15 bases separating them. In DNA, the CDR3 is TGTGCCAGCGTTCACAGGGCGTTGCAGCCCCAGCATTTT. This gives the protein CASVHRALQPQHF.

The V and J genes are TRBV30 and TRBJ2-2; 11 bases agree with TRBD1. The germline V gene has CDR1 GTSNPN and CDR2 SVGIG (reference sequence). The CDR3 has 13 residues. J was trimmed by 8 bases and V by 5 bases; bases with no gene match: 4. CDR3 in amino acids: CAWGGQGEGELFF. CDR3 in DNA: TGTGCCTGGGGGGGACAGGGGGAGGGGGAGCTGTTTTTT.

This chain joins TRBV7-9 and TRBJ2-1, with 12 bases matching TRBD2. The CDR3 runs 20 residues. J was trimmed by 4 bases and V by 2 bases; bases with no gene match: 15. CDR1 and CDR2 from the germline V gene are SEHNR and FQNEAQ (reference sequence). This chain's CDR3 is CASSLTSRPSGRALYNEQFF. DNA for the CDR3: TGTGCCAGCAGCTTAACCTCCCGGCCTAGCGGGAGGGCCCTGTACAATGAGCAGTTCTTC.

The chain carries TRBV7-2 and TRBJ2-1; 7 bases fit TRBD2. Germline assignment: CDR1 SGHTA and CDR2 FQGNSA. This CDR3 has 17 residues. After removal of 1 base from V and 2 bases from J, the junction contained 8 bases not matched to a gene. The CDR3, as DNA: TGTGCCAGCAGCTTAGGCCGTCTAGCGGCCCCCTACAATGAGCAGTTCTTC. Translating gives CASSLGRLAAPYNEQFF.

Many counts were recorded for this clonotype. V and J are TRBV13 and TRBJ1-5; 8 nucleotides line up with TRBD1. CDR1 PRHDT and CDR2 FYEKMQ come from the germline V gene (reference sequence). The CDR3 sequence is 15 residues long. The J segment lost 1 base and the V segment lost 5 bases, leaving 4 bases of the junction unmatched. In nucleotides, the CDR3 is TGTGCCAGCAGCGCGGACAGGGAAAGCAATCAGCCCCAGCATTTT. Translation gives CASSADRESNQPQHF.

This clonotype was detected ten times or more. The genes are TRBV28 and TRBJ2-7; maybe TRBD2 (5 bases). Germline-derived CDR1 and CDR2 are MDHEN and SYDVKM. V gave up 6 bases and J gave up 1 base, with 7 bases separating them. This CDR3 region has 12 residues. The CDR3 DNA reads TGTGCCAGCAGCCGGACTTCCTACGAGCAGTACTTC. As protein: CASSRTSYEQYF. Complete variable domain (other parts from reference TRBV28 and TRBJ2-7): DVKVTQSSRYLVKRTGEKVFLECVQDMDHENMFWYRQDPGLGLRLIYFSYDVKMKEKGDIPEGYSVSREKKERFSLILESASTNQTSMYLCASSRTSYEQYFGPGTRLTVT.